The 2 T cell receptor beta chains listed next were all sequenced from one sample in a study of spatial heterogeneity in lung cancer. TCRdb re-called the 5' RACE reads through MiXCR, storing one row per CDR3 protein. The repertoire includes about 28,000 distinct CDR3 sequences, approximately 8.4% of them detected once, and around 36% sits in the top ten. The time point: sample taken at primary tumor resection. Tumor, nontumor lung or frozen PBMC supplied whole RNA that was sequenced unsorted. This specimen was PBMCs, taken at surgery. The receptors here all came from a female donor with early-stage non-small cell lung cancer.

The V call is TRBV11-2, the J call TRBJ2-3, with D tentatively TRBD2 (6 bases). The CDR3 sequence is 15 residues long. V was trimmed by 2 bases and J by 6 bases, leaving 15 bases between them. From germline, CDR1 is SGHAT and CDR2 FQNNGV. CDR3 bases: TGTGCCAGCAGCTTATCCCCCTCCAGCGGGGATACGCAGTATTTT. The encoded protein is CASSLSPSSGDTQYF.

On this clonotype: A much more abundant neighbour one base away suggests this may be a read error. The gene calls are TRBV19 and TRBJ1-4; D gene uncertain. The CDR3 is 12 residues long. In germline, CDR1 is LNHDA, CDR2 SQIVND (reference sequence). The CDR3 DNA reads TGTGCCAGTAGTATGATCAATGAAGAACTGTTTTTT. Residues: CASSMINEELFF. Based on the CDR3 plus reference TRBV19 and TRBJ1-4, the full variable domain is DGGITQSPKYLFRKEGQNVTLSCEQNLNHDAMYWYRQDPGQGLRLIYYSQIVNDFQKGDIAEGYSVSREKKESFPLTVTSAQKNPTAFYLCASSMINEELFFGSGTQLSVL.